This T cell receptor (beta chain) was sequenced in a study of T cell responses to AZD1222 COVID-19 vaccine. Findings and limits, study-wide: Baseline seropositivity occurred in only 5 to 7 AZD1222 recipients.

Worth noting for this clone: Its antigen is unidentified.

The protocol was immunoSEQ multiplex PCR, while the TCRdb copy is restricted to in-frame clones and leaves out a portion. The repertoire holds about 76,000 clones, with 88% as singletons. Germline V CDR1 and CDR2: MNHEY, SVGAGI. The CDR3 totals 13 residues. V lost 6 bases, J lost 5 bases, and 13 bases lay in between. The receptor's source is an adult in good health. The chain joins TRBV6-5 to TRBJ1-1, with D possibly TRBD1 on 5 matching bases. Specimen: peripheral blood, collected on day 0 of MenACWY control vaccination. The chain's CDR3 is CASSIVGLTEAFF. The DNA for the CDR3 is TGTGCCAGCAGCATTGTGGGGCTTACTGAAGCTTTCTTT.